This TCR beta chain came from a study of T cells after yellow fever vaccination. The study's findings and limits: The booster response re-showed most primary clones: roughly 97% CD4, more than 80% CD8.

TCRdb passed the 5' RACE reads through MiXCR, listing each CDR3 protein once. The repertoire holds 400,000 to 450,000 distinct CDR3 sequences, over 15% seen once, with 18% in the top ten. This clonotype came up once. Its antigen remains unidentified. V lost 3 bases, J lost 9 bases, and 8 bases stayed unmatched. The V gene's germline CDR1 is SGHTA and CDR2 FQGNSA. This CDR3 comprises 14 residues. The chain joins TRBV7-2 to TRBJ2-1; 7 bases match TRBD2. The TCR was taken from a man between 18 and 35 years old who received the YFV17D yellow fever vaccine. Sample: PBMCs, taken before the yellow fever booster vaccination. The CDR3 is CASSLPAGRGEQFF. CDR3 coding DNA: TGTGCCAGCAGCTTGCCCGCAGGGAGGGGTGAGCAGTTCTTC.